This T cell receptor beta chain emerged from a study of blood T cell repertoires in COVID-19. Across the study: Whether acute or convalescent, the COVID-19 samples came from the United States, Italy and Spain. PBMCs, B-cell-depleted T cells, or T cells provided the cDNA or gDNA that made up the material.

Trimming shortened V by 4 bases and J by 9 bases, and 13 bases separated the two germline ends. The V gene's germline CDR1 is GTSNPN and CDR2 SVGIG (reference sequence). This CDR3 comprises 13 residues. Authors' processing steps: Amplification with reference gene primers provided the estimates of nucleated cell counts. Libraries were prepared by immunoSEQ multiplex PCR; TCRdb keeps only in-frame clonotypes and omits some of them. That table furnishes V, J and clone size, whereas the DNA furnished D and trimming. The table has about 260,000 clones, less than 90% seen once. This clone came up once. Sequencing was performed on peripheral blood. The V call is TRBV30, the J call TRBJ1-6; tentative D call: TRBD1 (5 bases). The TCR originated in a man between 25 and 39 years old with active or convalescent COVID-19. CDR3: CAWMAGSGSPLHF. Here the CDR3 DNA reads TGTGCCTGGATGGCAGGGTCGGGTTCACCCCTCCACTTT.